This T cell receptor (beta chain) appears in the sequencing data of a study of shared clonotypes between healthy human individuals. The protocol was immunoSEQ multiplex PCR, while the TCRdb copy is restricted to in-frame clones and leaves out a portion. The repertoire holds about 380,000 clones, with approximately 97% as singletons. This receptor was taken from a man in his thirties or forties in good health. The source material was memory CD8+ T cells sorted from blood. Subset here: CD45RO+ cells pooled with CCR7-negative TemRA cells.

The CDR3, as DNA: TGTGCCAGCAGTGACAGGTTGGAGACCCAGTACTTC. It encodes CASSDRLETQYF. The chain links TRBV2 to TRBJ2-5; D unresolved. From germline, CDR1 is SNHLY and CDR2 FYNNEI. The germline V and J ends were trimmed by 3 bases and 5 bases, with 7 bases remaining between them. CDR3 length equals 12 residues.